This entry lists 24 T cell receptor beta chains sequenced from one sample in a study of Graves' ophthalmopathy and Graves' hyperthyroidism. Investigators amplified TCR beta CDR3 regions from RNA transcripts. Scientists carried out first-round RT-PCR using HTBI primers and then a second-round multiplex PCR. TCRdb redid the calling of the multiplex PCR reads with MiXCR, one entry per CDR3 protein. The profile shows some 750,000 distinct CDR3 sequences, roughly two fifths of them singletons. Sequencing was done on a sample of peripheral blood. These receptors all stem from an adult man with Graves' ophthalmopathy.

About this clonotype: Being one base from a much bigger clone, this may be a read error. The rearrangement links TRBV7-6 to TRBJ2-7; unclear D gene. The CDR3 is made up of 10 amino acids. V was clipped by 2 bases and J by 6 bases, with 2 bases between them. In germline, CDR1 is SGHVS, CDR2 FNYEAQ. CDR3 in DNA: TGTGCCAGCAGCTTAAGCGAGCAGTACTTC. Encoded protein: CASSLSEQYF.

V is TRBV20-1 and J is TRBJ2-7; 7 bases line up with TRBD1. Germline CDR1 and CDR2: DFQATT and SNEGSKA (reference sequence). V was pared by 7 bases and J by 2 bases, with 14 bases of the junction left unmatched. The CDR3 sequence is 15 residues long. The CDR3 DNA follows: TGCAGTGTCAAAAATTGGCAGGACAGGCCCTACGAGCAGTACTTC. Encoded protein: CSVKNWQDRPYEQYF.

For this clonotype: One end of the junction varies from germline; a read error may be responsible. The DNA of the CDR3 is TGTGCTAGTGGTTCATCCCCGGGACCCCTCGCGTTC. This codes for CASGSSPGPLAF. The chain recombines TRBV12-5 with TRBJ2-5; perhaps D is TRBD1 or TRBD2 (5 bases each). This CDR3 has 12 residues. The germline CDR1 and CDR2 sequences are LGHNT and FRNRAP.

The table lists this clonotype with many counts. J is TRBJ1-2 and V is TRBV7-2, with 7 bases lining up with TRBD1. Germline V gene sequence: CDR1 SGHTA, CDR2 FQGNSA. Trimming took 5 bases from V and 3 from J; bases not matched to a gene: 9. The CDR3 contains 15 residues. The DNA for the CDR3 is TGTGCCAGCAGCCCGGCCGGACAGGAGGACTATGGCTACACCTTC. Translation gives CASSPAGQEDYGYTF. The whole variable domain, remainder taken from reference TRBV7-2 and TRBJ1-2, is GAGVSQSPSNKVTEKGKDVELRCDPISGHTALYWYRQSLGQGLEFLIYFQGNSAPDKSGLPSDRFSAERTGGSVSTLTIQRTQQEDSAVYLCASSPAGQEDYGYTFGSGTRLTVV.

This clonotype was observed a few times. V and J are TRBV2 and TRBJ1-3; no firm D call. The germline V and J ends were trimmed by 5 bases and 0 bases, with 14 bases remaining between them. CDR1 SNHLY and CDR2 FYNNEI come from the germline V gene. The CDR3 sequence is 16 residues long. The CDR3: CASSPTRGPSGNTIYF. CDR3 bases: TGTGCCAGCAGTCCTACCCGGGGTCCCTCTGGAAACACCATATATTTT. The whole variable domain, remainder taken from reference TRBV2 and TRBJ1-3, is EPEVTQTPSHQVTQMGQEVILRCVPISNHLYFYWYRQILGQKVEFLVSFYNNEISEKSEIFDDQFSVERPDGSNFTLKIRSTKLEDSAMYFCASSPTRGPSGNTIYFGEGSWLTVV.

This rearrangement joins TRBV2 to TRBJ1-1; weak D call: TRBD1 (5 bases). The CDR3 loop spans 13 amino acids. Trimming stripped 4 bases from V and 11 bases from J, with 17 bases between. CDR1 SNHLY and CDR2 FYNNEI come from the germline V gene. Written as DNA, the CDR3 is TGTGCCAGCAGTGCTACGTTAGGGGAACTGGCTTTCTTT. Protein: CASSATLGELAFF.

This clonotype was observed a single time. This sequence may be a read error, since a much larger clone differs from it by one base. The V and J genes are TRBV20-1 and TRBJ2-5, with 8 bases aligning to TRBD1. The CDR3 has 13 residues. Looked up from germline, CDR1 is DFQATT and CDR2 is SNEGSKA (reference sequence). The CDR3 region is CSGRGQVKETQNF. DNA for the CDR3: TGCAGTGGGAGGGGACAGGTGAAAGAGACCCAGAACTTC.

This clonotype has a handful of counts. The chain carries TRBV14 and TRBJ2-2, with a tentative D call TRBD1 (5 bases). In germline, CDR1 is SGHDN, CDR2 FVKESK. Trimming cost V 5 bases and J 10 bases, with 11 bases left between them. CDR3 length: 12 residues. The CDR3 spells CASSNQGQELFF. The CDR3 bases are TGTGCCAGCAGCAATCAGGGTCAGGAGCTGTTTTTT.

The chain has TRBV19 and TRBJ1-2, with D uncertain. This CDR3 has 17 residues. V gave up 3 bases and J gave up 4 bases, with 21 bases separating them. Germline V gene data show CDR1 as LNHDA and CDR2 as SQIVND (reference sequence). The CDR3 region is CASSMEADPISGYGYTF. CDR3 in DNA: TGTGCCAGTAGTATGGAAGCGGACCCTATTTCTGGCTATGGCTACACCTTC.

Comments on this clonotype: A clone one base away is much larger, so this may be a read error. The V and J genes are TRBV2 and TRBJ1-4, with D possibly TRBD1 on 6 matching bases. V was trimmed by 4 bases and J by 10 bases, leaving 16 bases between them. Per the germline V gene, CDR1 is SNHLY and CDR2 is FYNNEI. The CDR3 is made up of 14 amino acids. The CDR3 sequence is CASSGQGSGGKLFF. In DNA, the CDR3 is TGTGCCAGCAGTGGTCAGGGGTCGGGGGGAAAACTGTTTTTT.

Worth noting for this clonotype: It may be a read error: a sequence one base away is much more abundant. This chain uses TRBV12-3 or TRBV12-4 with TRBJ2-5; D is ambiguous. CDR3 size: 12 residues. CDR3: CASSFSQEAQYF. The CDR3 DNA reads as TGTGCCAGCAGTTTCAGCCAAGAGGCCCAGTACTTC.

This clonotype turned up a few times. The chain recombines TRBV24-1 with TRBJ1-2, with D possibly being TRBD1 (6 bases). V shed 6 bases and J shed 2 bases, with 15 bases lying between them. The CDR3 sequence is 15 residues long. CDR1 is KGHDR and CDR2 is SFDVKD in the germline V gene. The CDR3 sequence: CATSHGQPPNYGYTF. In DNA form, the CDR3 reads TGTGCCACCAGTCATGGACAGCCCCCGAACTATGGCTACACCTTC.

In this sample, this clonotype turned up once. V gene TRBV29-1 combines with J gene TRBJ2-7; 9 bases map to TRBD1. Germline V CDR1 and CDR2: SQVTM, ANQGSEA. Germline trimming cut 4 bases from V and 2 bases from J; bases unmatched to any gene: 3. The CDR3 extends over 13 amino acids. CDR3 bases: TGCAGCGTTGTGGACAGGGGACCCTACGAGCAGTACTTC. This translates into CSVVDRGPYEQYF.

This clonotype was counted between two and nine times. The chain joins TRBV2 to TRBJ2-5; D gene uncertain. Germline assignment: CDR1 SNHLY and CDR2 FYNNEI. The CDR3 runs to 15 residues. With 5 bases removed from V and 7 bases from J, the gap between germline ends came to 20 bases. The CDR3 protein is CASSYSAATSGTQYF. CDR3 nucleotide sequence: TGTGCCAGCAGTTACTCGGCAGCGACCTCCGGGACCCAGTACTTC.

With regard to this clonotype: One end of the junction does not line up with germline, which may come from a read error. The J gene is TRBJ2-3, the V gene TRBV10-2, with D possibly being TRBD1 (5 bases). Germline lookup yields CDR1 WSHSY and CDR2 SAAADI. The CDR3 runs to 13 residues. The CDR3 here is CASSWGATDTQYF. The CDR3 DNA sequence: TGTGCCAGCAGCTGGGGCGCCACAGATACGCAGTATTTT.

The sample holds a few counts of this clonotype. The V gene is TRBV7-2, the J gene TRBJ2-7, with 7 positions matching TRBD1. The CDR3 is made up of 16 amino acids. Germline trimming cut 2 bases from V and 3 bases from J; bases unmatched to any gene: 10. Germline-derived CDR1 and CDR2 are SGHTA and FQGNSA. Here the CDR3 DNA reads TGTGCCAGCAGCTTAACCGCAGGGGGTGTAGTCTACGAGCAGTACTTC. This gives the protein CASSLTAGGVVYEQYF. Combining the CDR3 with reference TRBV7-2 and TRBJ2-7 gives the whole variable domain GAGVSQSPSNKVTEKGKDVELRCDPISGHTALYWYRQSLGQGLEFLIYFQGNSAPDKSGLPSDRFSAERTGGSVSTLTIQRTQQEDSAVYLCASSLTAGGVVYEQYFGPGTRLTVT.

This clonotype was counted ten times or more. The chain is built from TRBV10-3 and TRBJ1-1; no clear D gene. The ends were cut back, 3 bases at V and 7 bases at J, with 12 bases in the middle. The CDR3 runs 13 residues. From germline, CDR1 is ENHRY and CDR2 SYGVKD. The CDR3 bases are TGTGCCATCAGTGATCTCTCGGGAGTTGAAGCTTTCTTT. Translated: CAISDLSGVEAFF.

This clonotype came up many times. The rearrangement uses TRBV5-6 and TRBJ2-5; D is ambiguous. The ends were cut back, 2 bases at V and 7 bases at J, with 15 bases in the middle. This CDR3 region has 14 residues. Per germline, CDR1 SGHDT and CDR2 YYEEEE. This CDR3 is CASSFGSPHGTQYF. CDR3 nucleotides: TGTGCCAGCAGCTTCGGCAGTCCGCATGGGACCCAGTACTTC.

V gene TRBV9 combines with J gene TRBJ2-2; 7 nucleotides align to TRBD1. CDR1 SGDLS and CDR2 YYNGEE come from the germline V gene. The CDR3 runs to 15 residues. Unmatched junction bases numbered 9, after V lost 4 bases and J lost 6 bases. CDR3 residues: CASSPTGSWAGELFF. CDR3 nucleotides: TGTGCCAGCAGCCCGACAGGGTCCTGGGCCGGGGAGCTGTTTTTT.

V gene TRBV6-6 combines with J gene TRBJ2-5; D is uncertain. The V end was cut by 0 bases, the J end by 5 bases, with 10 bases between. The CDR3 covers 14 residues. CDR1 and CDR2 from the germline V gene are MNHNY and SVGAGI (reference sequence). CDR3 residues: CASSYSGSRETQYF. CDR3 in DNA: TGTGCCAGCAGTTACTCAGGGTCCCGGGAGACCCAGTACTTC.

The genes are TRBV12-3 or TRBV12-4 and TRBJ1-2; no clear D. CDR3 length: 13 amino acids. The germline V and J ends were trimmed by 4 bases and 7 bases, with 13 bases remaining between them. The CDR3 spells CASSYPEAGGYTF. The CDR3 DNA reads TGTGCCAGCAGTTACCCCGAAGCCGGTGGCTACACCTTC.

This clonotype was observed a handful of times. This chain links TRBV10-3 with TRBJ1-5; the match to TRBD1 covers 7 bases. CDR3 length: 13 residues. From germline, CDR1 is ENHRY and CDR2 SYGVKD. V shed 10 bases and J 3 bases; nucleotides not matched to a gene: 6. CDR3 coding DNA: TGTGCCAGCTCGGACAGGAACAATCAGCCCCAGCATTTT. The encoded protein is CASSDRNNQPQHF.

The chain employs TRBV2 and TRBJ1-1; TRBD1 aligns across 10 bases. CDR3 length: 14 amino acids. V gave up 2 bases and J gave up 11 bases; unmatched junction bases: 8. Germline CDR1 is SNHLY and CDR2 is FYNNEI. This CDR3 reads CASSEIIGQGEAFF. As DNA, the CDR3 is TGTGCCAGCAGTGAAATTATCGGACAGGGGGAGGCTTTCTTT.

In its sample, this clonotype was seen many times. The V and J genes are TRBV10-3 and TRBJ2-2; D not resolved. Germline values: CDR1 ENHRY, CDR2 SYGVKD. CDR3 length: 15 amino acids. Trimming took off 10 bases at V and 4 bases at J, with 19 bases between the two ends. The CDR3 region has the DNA TGTGCCACCAGCAGGAACCCAACGGGCACCGGGGAGCTGTTTTTT. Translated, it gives CATSRNPTGTGELFF.